This TCR beta chain is drawn from a study of T-cell reconstitution after alpha-beta-depleted transplantation in children. Unique molecular identifiers were used in preparing the TCRbeta library. TCRdb reprocessed the PCR reads with MiXCR, giving one entry per CDR3 protein. The sample contains about 540,000 distinct CDR3 sequences, around 20% of which appear only once. The CDR3 is made up of 14 amino acids. Trimming stripped 6 bases from V and 2 bases from J, with 14 bases between. The germline V gene encodes CDR1 SEHNR and CDR2 FQNEAQ (reference sequence). The starting material was PBMCs from the stem cell graft donor, obtained from the stem cell graft. V and J are TRBV7-9 and TRBJ2-7, with no clear D. This TCR derives from a human donor who donated a stem cell graft to a child with acute lymphoblastic leukemia. The CDR3: CASRPAESTYEQYF. DNA of the CDR3: TGTGCCAGCAGGCCTGCAGAAAGTACCTACGAGCAGTACTTC.